Following are 17 T cell receptor beta chains from one sample sequenced in a study of blood T cell repertoires in COVID-19. Repertoires were generated with immunoSEQ multiplex PCR, while TCRdb's copy carries only in-frame clones and drops some. The sample records some 130,000 clones, approximately 90% being singletons. The sequenced sample was peripheral blood. These TCRs come from a man in his fifties with acute or convalescent COVID-19.

This chain uses TRBV2 with TRBJ1-1; the D is unclear. The CDR3 is made up of 13 amino acids. Trimming left V 6 bases short and J 1 base short, with 9 bases between. CDR1 is SNHLY and CDR2 is FYNNEI in the germline V gene. The DNA of the CDR3 is TGTGCCAGCAGGCCAACAGCGAACACTGAAGCTTTCTTT. This encodes CASRPTANTEAFF. Complete variable domain (other parts from reference TRBV2 and TRBJ1-1): EPEVTQTPSHQVTQMGQEVILRCVPISNHLYFYWYRQILGQKVEFLVSFYNNEISEKSEIFDDQFSVERPDGSNFTLKIRSTKLEDSAMYFCASRPTANTEAFFGQGTRLTVV.

The rearrangement links TRBV7-9 to TRBJ1-2; tentatively, D is TRBD1 (5 bases). V lost 2 bases, J lost 4 bases, and 14 bases lay in between. The CDR3 is 15 amino acids. Germline values: CDR1 SEHNR, CDR2 FQNEAQ (reference sequence). The CDR3 protein is CASSLRAGGGYGYTF. The CDR3 nucleotides are TGTGCCAGCAGCTTACGGGCCGGGGGAGGCTATGGCTACACCTTC. The variable domain in full, with the rest retrieved from reference TRBV7-9 and TRBJ1-2, is DTGVSQNPRHKITKRGQNVTFRCDPISEHNRLYWYRQTLGQGPEFLTYFQNEAQLEKSRLLSDRFSAERPKGSFSTLEIQRTEQGDSAMYLCASSLRAGGGYGYTFGSGTRLTVV.

V and J are TRBV5-1 and TRBJ1-1; perhaps TRBD1 as D (6 bases). Trimming shortened V by 3 bases and J by 6 bases, and 9 bases separated the two germline ends. CDR1 and CDR2 from the germline V gene are SGHRS and YFSETQ. CDR3 size: 12 residues. CDR3 coding DNA: TGCGCCAGCAGCTCAGGGGTAGCTGAAGCTTTCTTT. Translation gives CASSSGVAEAFF.

The V gene is TRBV5-1, the J gene TRBJ2-4, with 10 bases lining up with TRBD2. Looked up from germline, CDR1 is SGHRS and CDR2 is YFSETQ. Germline trimming cut 5 bases from V and 6 bases from J; bases unmatched to any gene: 8. The CDR3 loop spans 15 amino acids. CDR3 loop: CASRILAGDRNIQYF. CDR3 coding DNA: TGCGCCAGCAGGATTCTAGCGGGAGATAGAAACATTCAGTACTTC.

The genes are TRBV4-1 and TRBJ1-3; perhaps TRBD1 as D (5 bases). CDR1 MGHRA and CDR2 YSYEKL come from the germline V gene. This CDR3 has 15 residues. Trimming cost V 3 bases and J 1 base, with 10 bases left between them. The CDR3 is CASSQAGGSGNTIYF. Here the CDR3 DNA reads TGCGCCAGCAGCCAGGCCGGGGGTTCTGGAAACACCATATATTTT.

This chain connects TRBV6-5 to TRBJ2-7, with 11 bases fitting TRBD1. The CDR3 has 14 residues. Trimming took 8 bases from V and 5 from J; bases not matched to a gene: 8. Germline V lookup: CDR1 MNHEY, CDR2 SVGAGI. The CDR3 loop is CASSLRTGGDEQYF. The CDR3 region has the DNA TGTGCCAGCTCCCTTCGGACAGGGGGCGACGAGCAGTACTTC.

The chain is built from TRBV4-2 and TRBJ1-1; D is ambiguous. Trimming stripped 3 bases from V and 1 base from J, with 9 bases between. This CDR3 spans 14 amino acids. Germline V lookup: CDR1 LGHNA, CDR2 YNFKEQ. Written as DNA, the CDR3 is TGTGCCAGCAGCCACCCCACACGGAACACTGAAGCTTTCTTT. It is translated as CASSHPTRNTEAFF.

The chain employs TRBV3-1 (or the pseudogene TRBV3-2) and TRBJ1-2; TRBD1 is a possible D gene (6 bases). The V end was cut by 1 base, the J end by 7 bases, with 16 bases between. Looked up from germline, CDR1 is LGHDT and CDR2 is YNNKEL (reference sequence). The CDR3 runs to 15 residues. CDR3 residues: CASSQVTQGLVGYTF. Here the CDR3 DNA reads TGTGCCAGCAGCCAAGTAACCCAGGGGCTCGTTGGCTACACCTTC.

J is TRBJ2-3 and V is TRBV20-1; possible D gene TRBD2, 6 bases. The CDR3 runs 19 residues. Germline assignment: CDR1 DFQATT and CDR2 SNEGSKA (reference sequence). Trimming left V 3 bases short and J 1 base short, with 26 bases between. CDR3 protein: CSASASGLAPGGGTDTQYF. The DNA for the CDR3 is TGCAGTGCTAGTGCCTCTGGTCTAGCGCCCGGAGGCGGCACAGATACGCAGTATTTT.

This clone is a singleton in its sample. The chain carries TRBV18 and TRBJ1-1; maybe TRBD1 (6 bases). CDR3 size: 16 residues. Germline V gene sequence: CDR1 KGHSH, CDR2 LQKENI. Trimming took 3 bases from V and 0 from J, leaving 14 bases between them. The DNA of the CDR3 is TGTGCCAGCTCACCTCTTTACAGGGACATGAACACTGAAGCTTTCTTT. Amino acids: CASSPLYRDMNTEAFF.

J is TRBJ1-2 and V is TRBV3-1 (or the pseudogene TRBV3-2); D perhaps matches TRBD1 (5 bases). This CDR3 spans 14 amino acids. The V end lost 1 base, the J end lost 8 bases, and 14 bases lay between the germline ends. Germline-derived CDR1 and CDR2 are LGHDT and YNNKEL (reference sequence). The CDR3, as DNA: TGTGCCAGCAGCCAAGGGACGGGGGGGGTCGGCTACACCTTC. Amino acids: CASSQGTGGVGYTF.

V is TRBV27 and J is TRBJ1-1; the D is unclear. This CDR3 comprises 14 residues. V lost 4 bases and J 1 base, leaving 10 bases between the germline ends. The germline gives CDR1 MNHEY, CDR2 SMNVEV (reference sequence). Here the CDR3 reads CASSSRGKNTEAFF. The CDR3, as DNA: TGTGCCAGCAGTTCGAGAGGGAAGAACACTGAAGCTTTCTTT.

This clone appeared a single time. This chain uses TRBV5-1 with TRBJ1-1; the match to TRBD1 covers 8 bases. V was pared by 4 bases and J by 12 bases, with 8 bases of the junction left unmatched. This CDR3 has 12 amino acids. From germline, CDR1 is SGHRS and CDR2 YFSETQ. The CDR3 here is CASSRGQGRTFF. CDR3 coding DNA: TGCGCCAGCAGCCGTGGACAGGGACGGACTTTCTTT.

V gene TRBV6-6 combines with J gene TRBJ2-3; D is possibly TRBD2 (7 bases). This CDR3 contains 13 residues. CDR1 is MNHNY and CDR2 is SVGAGI in the germline V gene (reference sequence). Trimming took off 4 bases at V and 7 bases at J, with 12 bases between the two ends. The DNA of the CDR3 is TGTGCCAGCAGTTCGACGGGGGGCTATACGCAGTATTTT. It specifies CASSSTGGYTQYF.

The V call is TRBV18, the J call TRBJ2-1; D is ambiguous. CDR1 is KGHSH, CDR2 LQKENI, per germline. The CDR3 runs 17 residues. V was shortened by 3 bases and J by 2 bases, with 17 bases between the two germline ends. CDR3 sequence reads: CASSPSLGRNTYNEQFF. The CDR3 bases are TGTGCCAGCTCACCGTCTCTTGGCAGAAACACCTACAATGAGCAGTTCTTC.

V is TRBV5-1 and J is TRBJ1-5; D not resolved. Per the germline V gene, CDR1 is SGHRS and CDR2 is YFSETQ. The V end lost 4 bases, the J end lost 9 bases, and 17 bases lay between the germline ends. CDR3 length equals 14 residues. CDR3 in amino acids: CASSPGPGEGPQHF. The CDR3 region has the DNA TGCGCCAGCAGCCCTGGACCGGGCGAGGGGCCCCAGCATTTT.

This chain links TRBV18 with TRBJ2-2, with 9 positions matching TRBD1. J lost 7 bases, V lost 0 bases, and 3 bases had no gene match. The CDR3 is 15 amino acids. Germline-derived CDR1 and CDR2 are KGHSH and LQKENI. In DNA form, the CDR3 reads TGTGCCAGCTCACCACCGGGACAGGGAAGCGGGGAGCTGTTTTTT. It specifies CASSPPGQGSGELFF. Full variable domain (remainder filled in from reference TRBV18 and TRBJ2-2): NAGVMQNPRHLVRRRGQEARLRCSPMKGHSHVYWYRQLPEEGLKFMVYLQKENIIDESGMPKERFSAEFPKEGPSILRIQQVVRGDSAAYFCASSPPGQGSGELFFGEGSRLTVL.